Listed below are T cell receptor beta chains from one sample, sequenced in a study of T cell repertoires in cytomegalovirus infection. TCRdb redid the calling of the reads with MiXCR, one entry per CDR3 protein. Of roughly 340,000 distinct CDR3 sequences listed, approximately 32% are singletons. Their target antigens are unknown. The source material was cultured PBMCs, sampled from culture after CMV antigen stimulation. These receptor sequences come from a human donor in good health (CMV status not recorded). Some clones in this sample may be carry-over from other donors' samples. Both conserved end residues are part of each CDR3. The D gene is left open where the match is weak. Part of the rows lack a size; the others show once, few, many or a class for expanded clones.

J gene,V gene,D gene,clone size,CDR3 protein,CDR3 DNA
TRBJ2-7,TRBV5-1,.,.,CASSKTLRQGSGGEQYF,TGCGCCAGCAGCAAGACTCTGAGACAGGGATCTGGAGGGGAGCAGTACTTC
TRBJ1-1,TRBV7-8,.,few,CASSLRRENTEAFF,TGTGCCAGCAGCTTGAGGAGAGAGAACACTGAAGCTTTCTTT
TRBJ1-1,TRBV4-1,.,.,CASSQDRSAVAFF,TGCGCCAGCAGCCAAGATAGGTCGGCAGTAGCTTTCTTT
TRBJ2-1,TRBV6-2/TRBV6-3,TRBD1,.,CARFLGQDYNEQFF,TGTGCCAGATTCCTGGGACAGGACTACAATGAGCAGTTCTTC
TRBJ2-3,TRBV7-9,TRBD2,once,CSSSRTSGDTDTQYF,TGTTCCAGCAGCCGGACTAGCGGGGACACAGATACGCAGTATTTT
TRBJ1-2,TRBV12-3/TRBV12-4,.,few,CASSPGVRANYGYTF,TGTGCCAGCAGTCCAGGGGTGAGAGCTAACTATGGCTACACCTTC
TRBJ2-7,TRBV19,TRBD1,.,CASSSGTGALQQYF,TGTGCCAGTAGTTCCGGGACAGGGGCTCTACAGCAGTACTTC
TRBJ2-7,TRBV7-9,.,few,CASTRTGGLYEQYF,TGTGCCAGCACCCGAACCGGGGGATTATACGAGCAGTACTTC
TRBJ1-6,TRBV7-9,.,many,CASSSGTENSPLHF,TGTGCCAGCAGCTCCGGGACTGAAAATTCACCCCTCCACTTT
TRBJ2-6,TRBV3-1,.,.,CASSPGWVKGANVLTF,TGTGCCAGCAGCCCGGGATGGGTTAAAGGGGCCAACGTCCTGACTTTC
TRBJ1-5,TRBV29-1,TRBD1,.,CSAGDSPNQPQHF,TGCAGCGCTGGGGACAGTCCTAATCAGCCCCAGCATTTT
TRBJ1-3,TRBV7-9,.,.,CASREGAGNTIYF,TGTGCCAGCAGAGAGGGGGCTGGAAACACCATATATTTT
TRBJ1-1,TRBV9,.,few,CASSVDPGGNTEAFF,TGTGCCAGCAGCGTAGATCCGGGGGGGAACACTGAAGCTTTCTTT
TRBJ1-2,TRBV12-3/TRBV12-4,.,few,CASSSPGHPEGGYTF,TGTGCCAGCAGTAGCCCGGGACACCCGGAGGGTGGCTACACCTTC
TRBJ1-2,TRBV27,TRBD1,.,CASSSRRTGNYGGYTF,TGTGCCAGCAGTTCCCGTCGGACAGGAAATTATGGTGGCTACACCTTC
TRBJ1-5,TRBV19,.,.,CASKRGNQPQHF,TGTGCCAGTAAAAGAGGGAATCAGCCCCAGCATTTT
TRBJ2-5,TRBV20-1,TRBD2,.,CSARDYTSGRETQYF,TGCAGTGCTAGAGATTACACTAGCGGGAGAGAGACCCAGTACTTC
TRBJ1-2,TRBV6-5,TRBD1,few,CASSYAGGDGYTF,TGTGCCAGCAGTTACGCAGGGGGTGATGGCTACACCTTC
TRBJ2-7,TRBV6-2/TRBV6-3,.,.,CASSIAGTIYEQYF,TGTGCCAGCAGTATAGCCGGGACCATCTACGAGCAGTACTTC